This entry lists 10 T cell receptor beta chains sequenced from one sample in a study of cytomegalovirus exposure and HLA in healthy donors. The assay was immunoSEQ multiplex PCR, and TCRdb's table has in-frame clones only and misses some. Of fewer than 150,000 clones detected, roughly nine tenths appear once; the ten largest clones hold about 4%. Input material: PBMCs. These receptor sequences come from a man aged 18-30 years in good health and CMV-seropositive.

This clone was observed once. J is TRBJ2-7 and V is TRBV23-1; possible D gene TRBD1, 6 bases. TRBV23-1 is treated as an ORF (open reading frame) with a function not yet certain. The V end lost 9 bases, the J end lost 3 bases, and 21 bases lay between the germline ends. The CDR3 runs 15 residues. DNA for the CDR3: TGCGCCAGACGCCGAGCAGGGACAATAGGCTACGAGCAGTACTTC. This codes for CARRRAGTIGYEQYF.

The V gene is TRBV6-1, the J gene TRBJ2-7; TRBD2 is a possible D gene (6 bases). Germline lookup yields CDR1 MNHNS and CDR2 SASEGT. The CDR3 has 15 residues. The ends were cut back, 7 bases at V and 7 bases at J, with 23 bases in the middle. In DNA, the CDR3 is TGTGCCAGCACTCGAGAAACCGGGACTCCCGGGGAGCAGTACTTC. This encodes CASTRETGTPGEQYF.

This clone has just one count. J is TRBJ2-7 and V is TRBV4-1; possible D gene TRBD2, 6 bases. The CDR3 spans 15 residues. Germline V gene sequence: CDR1 MGHRA, CDR2 YSYEKL. V was pared by 2 bases and J by 1 base, with 12 bases between. The CDR3 bases are TGCGCCAGCAGCCAATTGGGGCTAGCGTCCTACGAGCAGTACTTC. Protein sequence: CASSQLGLASYEQYF.

V usage is TRBV10-1 and J usage is TRBJ2-3; a possible D gene is TRBD2 (5 bases). Germline CDR1 and CDR2: WNHNN and SYGVQD (reference sequence). Trimming stripped 5 bases from V and 2 bases from J, with 14 bases between. This CDR3 is 15 amino acids long. The CDR3 coding sequence is TGCGCCAGCAGTCCGTTGGGGAGCGTCACAGATACGCAGTATTTT. It translates to CASSPLGSVTDTQYF.

This chain connects TRBV11-2 to TRBJ2-7; 7 nucleotides agree with TRBD1. Germline V lookup: CDR1 SGHAT, CDR2 FQNNGV. The CDR3 loop spans 17 amino acids. V shed 2 bases and J 2 bases; nucleotides not matched to a gene: 12. CDR3 in amino acids: CASSLTQGTRYPYEQYF. The CDR3 DNA reads as TGTGCCAGCAGCTTAACACAGGGGACCCGTTACCCCTACGAGCAGTACTTC.

V gene TRBV10-3 combines with J gene TRBJ1-1, with 7 bases fitting TRBD1. Germline V gene data show CDR1 as ENHRY and CDR2 as SYGVKD. V dropped 4 bases and J dropped 0; count of bases not matched to a gene: 2. The CDR3 length is 14 residues. This CDR3 is CAISAGQLNTEAFF. Written as DNA, the CDR3 is TGTGCCATCAGTGCGGGACAGCTGAACACTGAAGCTTTCTTT.

This clone was seen once. V usage is TRBV10-3 and J usage is TRBJ1-3; weak D call: TRBD1 (6 bases). Germline V gives CDR1 ENHRY, CDR2 SYGVKD. Trimming removed 6 bases at V and 4 bases at J, with 16 bases between. CDR3 length: 15 amino acids. The CDR3 coding sequence is TGTGCCATCAGGCCTCAGGGGCCTCGCGGAAACACCATATATTTT. Translating gives CAIRPQGPRGNTIYF.

This chain joins TRBV9 and TRBJ1-6; no reliable D call. V was cut by 0 bases and J by 5 bases, with 6 bases left in between. CDR3 length equals 14 residues. Germline CDR1 reads SGDLS; CDR2 reads YYNGEE. The CDR3 region has the DNA TGTGCCAGCAGCGTAGAACAAGATAATTCACCCCTCCACTTT. Protein: CASSVEQDNSPLHF. Filled out from reference TRBV9 and TRBJ1-6, the complete variable domain reads DSGVTQTPKHLITATGQRVTLRCSPRSGDLSVYWYQQSLDQGLQFLIQYYNGEERAKGNILERFSAQQFPDLHSELNLSSLELGDSALYFCASSVEQDNSPLHFGNGTRLTVT.

The chain recombines TRBV2 with TRBJ2-3, with 8 bases matching TRBD2. The CDR3 spans 12 residues. Germline values: CDR1 SNHLY, CDR2 FYNNEI. V lost 3 bases, J lost 13 bases, and 6 bases stayed unmatched. The CDR3, as DNA: TGTGCCAGCAGTGACAGGACAGCGGGGGAGTATTTT. It yields the protein CASSDRTAGEYF.

This chain connects TRBV29-1 to TRBJ1-2, with 7 bases that match TRBD1. CDR1 is SQVTM, CDR2 ANQGSEA, per germline. This CDR3 has 14 residues. V was pared by 4 bases and J by 2 bases, with 7 bases of the junction left unmatched. CDR3 protein: CSVVGGQLNYGYTF. CDR3 sequence (DNA): TGCAGCGTTGTAGGGGGACAGTTAAACTATGGCTACACCTTC.